A single sample is the source of the 5 T cell receptor beta chains below, sequenced in a study of cytomegalovirus exposure and HLA in healthy donors. The PCR made use of 60 Vbeta and 13 Jbeta primers. Method: immunoSEQ multiplex PCR; TCRdb's copy keeps in-frame clones and lacks some. This sample has about 150,000 clones, with about 73% found just once. The sample comprised PBMCs. These receptors were taken from a woman between 55 and 75 years old in good health and CMV-seropositive.

The V call is TRBV7-2, the J call TRBJ2-5; no clear D. CDR1 is SGHTA and CDR2 is FQGNSA in the germline V gene. The CDR3 extends over 12 amino acids. Trimming shortened V by 5 bases and J by 0 bases, and 4 bases separated the two germline ends. The chain's CDR3 is CASSRYQETQYF. As DNA, the CDR3 is TGTGCCAGCAGCCGTTACCAAGAGACCCAGTACTTC.

The chain employs TRBV5-1 and TRBJ1-2; TRBD1 is a possible D gene (6 bases). Germline values: CDR1 SGHRS, CDR2 YFSETQ. The CDR3 consists of 15 residues. V was cut by 3 bases and J by 1 base, with 13 bases left in between. The CDR3 sequence is CASSYDRRNNYGYTF. In DNA, the CDR3 is TGCGCCAGCAGCTATGACAGGCGGAATAACTATGGCTACACCTTC.

The chain links TRBV11-1 to TRBJ2-3, with 9 nucleotides matching TRBD2. V shed 4 bases, J shed 5 bases, and the junction held 7 bases outside the gene matches. The CDR3 spans 15 residues. Looked up from germline, CDR1 is SGHAT and CDR2 is FQDESV (reference sequence). The CDR3 bases are TGTGCCAGCAGCTCCGGGACTAGCCTCGGAGATACGCAGTATTTT. Protein sequence: CASSSGTSLGDTQYF.

This clone was seen more than once but under ten times. The V gene is TRBV6-5, the J gene TRBJ2-7; D may be TRBD1 (5 bases). The CDR3 consists of 11 residues. Germline-derived CDR1 and CDR2 are MNHEY and SVGAGI. V dropped 5 bases and J dropped 4 bases, with 6 bases sitting between them. In DNA form, the CDR3 reads TGTGCCAGCAGTAGACAGTACGAGCAGTACTTC. Amino acid sequence: CASSRQYEQYF.

This sequence joins TRBV9 and TRBJ2-1; maybe TRBD2 (7 bases). V was shortened by 1 base and J by 8 bases, with 13 bases between the two germline ends. Per germline, CDR1 SGDLS and CDR2 YYNGEE. This CDR3 comprises 14 residues. The CDR3 nucleotides are TGTGCCAGCAGCGTAACAGGGAGGGTCGATGAGCAGTTCTTC. Protein sequence: CASSVTGRVDEQFF.